This T cell receptor (beta chain) is drawn from a study of blood T cell repertoires in COVID-19. Study-level information: Italy, Spain and the United States were the sources of the convalescent and acute COVID-19 samples.

Those enrolled, adults aged roughly 18 to 89 years, came from about two dozen US areas. Recovery among Cohort 3 donors was established by two negative PCRs, clearance, or symptom resolution. CDR1 and CDR2 (germline): MNHEY, SVGAGI. The length of the CDR3 is 14 residues. The germline V and J ends were trimmed by 7 bases and 3 bases, with 13 bases remaining between them. Clones were sequenced by immunoSEQ multiplex PCR, and TCRdb holds only the in-frame ones, with some missing. The table has 350,000 to 450,000 clones, approximately 92% seen once; the top ten hold 0.95% to 1.2%. The rearrangement uses TRBV6-5 and TRBJ1-5; D is possibly TRBD1 (6 bases). The clonotype originates from a man aged 25-45 years who had recovered from COVID-19. Material: PBMCs or T cells enriched from blood (not recorded which). The CDR3 sequence is CASIEGGNNQPQHF. The CDR3 DNA follows: TGTGCCAGCATCGAGGGGGGGAACAATCAGCCCCAGCATTTT.